Presented here are 20 T cell receptor beta chains from one specimen sequenced in a study of cytomegalovirus exposure and HLA in healthy donors. Primers for the PCR totalled 60 Vbeta and 13 Jbeta. The repertoire was sequenced with immunoSEQ multiplex PCR; TCRdb's copy has only in-frame clones and lacks some. The data contain around 130,000 clones, roughly four fifths of them singletons. The specimen sequenced was PBMCs. The source is a man in his thirties or forties in good health and CMV-seronegative.

The rearrangement uses TRBV9 and TRBJ1-1; D perhaps matches TRBD1 (5 bases). The germline gives CDR1 SGDLS, CDR2 YYNGEE. Between the trimmed V and J ends, which lost 0 bases and 0 bases, there was a span of 9 bases. The CDR3 runs 15 residues. CDR3 in amino acids: CASSVGGRVNTEAFF. The CDR3 DNA follows: TGTGCCAGCAGCGTAGGGGGCAGGGTGAACACTGAAGCTTTCTTT.

The rearrangement joins TRBV5-4 to TRBJ2-2; TRBD2 matches 11 bases. The germline V gene has CDR1 SGHNT and CDR2 YYREEE (reference sequence). This CDR3 is built from 18 residues. The trim removed 1 base at V and 3 bases at J, leaving 8 bases unmatched. The CDR3 DNA sequence: TGTGCCAGCAGCTTGCGTAGCGGGAGGGCCCCATACACCGGGGAGCTGTTTTTT. This encodes CASSLRSGRAPYTGELFF.

V and J are TRBV4-1 and TRBJ2-5; D perhaps matches TRBD1 (5 bases). The V end lost 4 bases, the J end lost 4 bases, and 16 bases lay between the germline ends. This CDR3 comprises 15 residues. The germline V gene has CDR1 MGHRA and CDR2 YSYEKL. CDR3 coding DNA: TGCGCCAGCAGCCTCACGGCAGGGTGGGTAGAGACCCAGTACTTC. It specifies CASSLTAGWVETQYF.

The V call is TRBV7-2, the J call TRBJ1-5; the D is unclear. There are 12 residues in the CDR3. Per germline, CDR1 SGHTA and CDR2 FQGNSA. V gave up 2 bases and J gave up 3 bases, with 2 bases separating them. CDR3 in DNA: TGTGCCAGCAGCTTATACAATCAGCCCCAGCATTTT. Its translation is CASSLYNQPQHF.

The CDR3 is CASSEGGTQSNYGYTF. CDR3 DNA: TGTGCCAGCAGTGAAGGGGGGACACAGTCTAACTATGGCTACACCTTC. The J gene is TRBJ1-2, the V gene TRBV6-1; tentative D call: TRBD1 (6 bases). Germline loops: CDR1 MNHNS, CDR2 SASEGT. The CDR3 has 16 residues. V gave up 1 base and J gave up 0 bases, with 12 bases separating them.

The chain is built from TRBV5-6 and TRBJ2-5; 8 bases are shared with TRBD2. Germline loops: CDR1 SGHDT, CDR2 YYEEEE. The CDR3 runs 15 residues. V shed 1 base and J 0 bases; nucleotides not matched to a gene: 2. CDR3 protein: CASSLLRGDQETQYF. The CDR3 bases are TGTGCCAGCAGCTTGTTGCGGGGGGACCAAGAGACCCAGTACTTC.

This clone occurred a few times. The chain carries TRBV6-5 and TRBJ1-4, with unresolved D. The V end lost 0 bases, the J end lost 4 bases, and 9 bases lay between the germline ends. Germline V gene sequence: CDR1 MNHEY, CDR2 SVGAGI. The CDR3 totals 15 residues. The DNA of the CDR3 is TGTGCCAGCAGTTACTCGGCAGGTTATAATGAAAAACTGTTTTTT. This gives the protein CASSYSAGYNEKLFF.

J is TRBJ1-1 and V is TRBV2; 7 nucleotides align to TRBD1. V trimming: 2 bases; J trimming: 1 base; junction bases outside the gene matches: 7. The CDR3 loop spans 16 amino acids. CDR1 and CDR2 from the germline V gene are SNHLY and FYNNEI. The CDR3 sequence is CASSEQGVGQNTEAFF. CDR3 nucleotides: TGTGCCAGCAGTGAACAGGGGGTAGGACAGAACACTGAAGCTTTCTTT. Variable domain in full (rest from reference TRBV2 and TRBJ1-1): EPEVTQTPSHQVTQMGQEVILRCVPISNHLYFYWYRQILGQKVEFLVSFYNNEISEKSEIFDDQFSVERPDGSNFTLKIRSTKLEDSAMYFCASSEQGVGQNTEAFFGQGTRLTVV.

The chain couples TRBV5-1 to TRBJ2-7; 11 positions agree with TRBD1. With V trimmed by 7 bases and J by 3 bases, 6 bases remained unmatched. The CDR3 length is 14 residues. The germline V gene encodes CDR1 SGHRS and CDR2 YFSETQ. The CDR3 loop is CASGGDRGFYEQYF. The CDR3 DNA follows: TGCGCCAGCGGGGGGGACAGGGGGTTCTACGAGCAGTACTTC.

This clone occurred once. This chain joins TRBV7-8 and TRBJ1-3, with D uncertain. From germline, CDR1 is SGHVS and CDR2 FQNEAQ. V was trimmed by 3 bases and J by 3 bases, leaving 9 bases between them. The CDR3 has 14 amino acids. The CDR3 here is CASSFVRVGNTIYF. In DNA, the CDR3 is TGTGCCAGCAGCTTTGTACGGGTTGGAAACACCATATATTTT.

This chain connects TRBV6-4 to TRBJ1-6, with 7 bases that match TRBD1. This CDR3 contains 15 residues. CDR1 is MRHNA, CDR2 SNTAGT, per germline. After removal of 3 bases from V and 7 bases from J, the junction contained 6 bases not matched to a gene. CDR3 residues: CASSEVKGANSPLHF. The CDR3, as DNA: TGTGCCAGCAGTGAAGTGAAGGGGGCGAATTCACCCCTCCACTTT.

The chain combines TRBV27 with TRBJ2-3; D perhaps matches TRBD2 (5 bases). The germline CDR1 and CDR2 sequences are MNHEY and SMNVEV (reference sequence). V was cut by 4 bases and J by 0 bases, with 23 bases left in between. The CDR3 has 19 residues. The CDR3 loop reads CASSSPLVRTPLSTDTQYF. In DNA, the CDR3 is TGTGCCAGCAGTTCGCCACTAGTTAGAACCCCGTTAAGCACAGATACGCAGTATTTT.

The genes are TRBV6-1 and TRBJ1-1, with 8 bases fitting TRBD1. This CDR3 region has 15 residues. Germline values: CDR1 MNHNS, CDR2 SASEGT. With 5 bases clipped from V and 4 bases from J, the junction kept 9 bases outside the gene matches. The CDR3 DNA follows: TGTGCCAGCAGTACGGCCGACAGGGGAGTCACTGAAGCTTTCTTT. As protein: CASSTADRGVTEAFF.

This chain's CDR3 is CASRLLAGEVYEQFF. DNA for the CDR3: TGTGCCAGCAGGCTACTAGCGGGAGAGGTTTATGAGCAGTTCTTC. The V call is TRBV7-8, the J call TRBJ2-1; 11 bases align to TRBD2. This CDR3 is built from 15 residues. J was trimmed by 8 bases and V by 6 bases; bases with no gene match: 9. From germline, CDR1 is SGHVS and CDR2 FQNEAQ. Combining the CDR3 with reference TRBV7-8 and TRBJ2-1 gives the whole variable domain GAGVSQSPRYKVAKRGQDVALRCDPISGHVSLFWYQQALGQGPEFLTYFQNEAQLDKSGLPSDRFFAERPEGSVSTLKIQRTQQEDSAVYLCASRLLAGEVYEQFFGPGTRLTVL.

This clone showed up just a few times. This chain connects TRBV29-1 to TRBJ2-3; D call uncertain. This CDR3 comprises 13 residues. The germline V gene encodes CDR1 SQVTM and CDR2 ANQGSEA. The V end was cut by 2 bases, the J end by 3 bases, with 9 bases between. The DNA of the CDR3 is TGCAGCGTTGAACGTGCGGAGACAGATACGCAGTATTTT. This gives the protein CSVERAETDTQYF.

The chain links TRBV4-2 to TRBJ2-3; 8 bases line up with TRBD2. The V segment lost 0 bases and the J segment 1 base; nucleotides outside the gene matches: 12. Germline V gene data show CDR1 as LGHNA and CDR2 as YNFKEQ. The CDR3 length is 19 residues. CDR3 region: CASSQDQAGVLSGTDTQYF. CDR3 nucleotide sequence: TGTGCCAGCAGCCAAGATCAAGCGGGAGTATTGTCGGGCACAGATACGCAGTATTTT.

The J gene is TRBJ2-2, the V gene TRBV4-3; D gene unclear. Deletions cut 4 bases from V and 6 bases from J, with 9 bases between. This CDR3 is 13 amino acids long. The germline gives CDR1 LGHNA, CDR2 YSLEER. Here the CDR3 DNA reads TGCGCCAGCAGCCTCCCCTATCCCGGGGAGCTGTTTTTT. Its protein is CASSLPYPGELFF.

The chain carries TRBV28 and TRBJ2-2; D is unresolved. The length of the CDR3 is 14 residues. Germline assignment: CDR1 MDHEN and CDR2 SYDVKM. Trimming removed 5 bases from V and 8 bases from J, with 15 bases in between. The CDR3 is CASSTLALTGELFF. The CDR3 coding sequence is TGTGCCAGCAGTACCCTGGCCCTGACTGGGGAGCTGTTTTTT. The entire variable domain, with the rest obtained from reference TRBV28 and TRBJ2-2, is as follows: DVKVTQSSRYLVKRTGEKVFLECVQDMDHENMFWYRQDPGLGLRLIYFSYDVKMKEKGDIPEGYSVSREKKERFSLILESASTNQTSMYLCASSTLALTGELFFGEGSRLTVL.

J is TRBJ2-7 and V is TRBV9; 7 bases align to TRBD2. The V and J ends lost 4 bases and 0 bases, in that order; junction bases with no gene match: 7. Germline V gives CDR1 SGDLS, CDR2 YYNGEE. The CDR3 covers 15 residues. CDR3 coding DNA: TGTGCCAGCAGCTCAAGCGGGGCAAGCTCCTACGAGCAGTACTTC. Amino acids: CASSSSGASSYEQYF.

This clone was detected once. The CDR3 DNA sequence: TGTGCCTTTACGCGGGCAGGACAAGAGACCCAGTACTTC. It translates to CAFTRAGQETQYF. The gene calls are TRBV30 and TRBJ2-5; D perhaps matches TRBD2 (5 bases). V dropped 7 bases and J dropped 2 bases, with 14 bases sitting between them. CDR1 is GTSNPN, CDR2 SVGIG, per germline (reference sequence). CDR3 length equals 13 residues.